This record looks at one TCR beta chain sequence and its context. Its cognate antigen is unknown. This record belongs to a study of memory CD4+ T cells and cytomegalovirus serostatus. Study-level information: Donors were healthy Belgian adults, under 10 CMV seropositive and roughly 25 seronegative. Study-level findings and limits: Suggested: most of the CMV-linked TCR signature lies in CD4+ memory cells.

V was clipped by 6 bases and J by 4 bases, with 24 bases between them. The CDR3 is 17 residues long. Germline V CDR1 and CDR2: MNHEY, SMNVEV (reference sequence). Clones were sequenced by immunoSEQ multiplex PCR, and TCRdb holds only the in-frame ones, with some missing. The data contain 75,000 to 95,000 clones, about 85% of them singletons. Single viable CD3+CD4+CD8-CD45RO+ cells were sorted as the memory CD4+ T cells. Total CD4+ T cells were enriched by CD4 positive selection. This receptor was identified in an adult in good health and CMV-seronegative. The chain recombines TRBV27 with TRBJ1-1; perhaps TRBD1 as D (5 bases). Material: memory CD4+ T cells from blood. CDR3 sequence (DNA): TGTGCCAGCAGCCCCACCTTCCCAGCCGGGACGGGCACTGAAGCTTTCTTT. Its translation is CASSPTFPAGTGTEAFF.